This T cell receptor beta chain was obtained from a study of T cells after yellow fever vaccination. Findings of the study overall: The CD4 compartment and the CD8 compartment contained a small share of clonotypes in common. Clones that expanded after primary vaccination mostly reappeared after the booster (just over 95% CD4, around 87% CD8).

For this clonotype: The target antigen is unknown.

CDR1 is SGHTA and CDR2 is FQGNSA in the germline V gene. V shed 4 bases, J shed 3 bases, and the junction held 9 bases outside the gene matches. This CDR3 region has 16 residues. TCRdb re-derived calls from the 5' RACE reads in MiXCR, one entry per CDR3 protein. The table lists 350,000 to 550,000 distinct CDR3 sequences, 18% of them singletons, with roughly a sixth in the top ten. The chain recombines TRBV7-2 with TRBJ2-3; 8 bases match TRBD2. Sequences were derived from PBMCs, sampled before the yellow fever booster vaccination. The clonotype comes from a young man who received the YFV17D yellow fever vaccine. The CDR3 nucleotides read TGTGCCAGCAGCTACTTCGCGGGGGGTTCAACAGATACGCAGTATTTT. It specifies CASSYFAGGSTDTQYF.